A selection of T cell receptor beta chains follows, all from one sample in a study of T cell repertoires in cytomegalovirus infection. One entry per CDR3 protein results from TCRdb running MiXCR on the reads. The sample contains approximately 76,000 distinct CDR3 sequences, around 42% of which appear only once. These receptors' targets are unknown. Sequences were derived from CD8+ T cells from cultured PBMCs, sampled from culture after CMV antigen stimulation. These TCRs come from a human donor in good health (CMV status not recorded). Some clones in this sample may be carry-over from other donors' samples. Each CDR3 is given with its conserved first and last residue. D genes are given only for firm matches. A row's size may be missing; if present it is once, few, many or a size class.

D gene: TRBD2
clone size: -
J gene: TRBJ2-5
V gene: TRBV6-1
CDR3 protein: CASQKASGGQETQYF
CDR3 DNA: TGTGCCAGCCAGAAGGCTAGCGGGGGGCAAGAGACCCAGTACTTC

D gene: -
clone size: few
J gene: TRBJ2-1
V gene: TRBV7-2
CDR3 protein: CASSLALGPYNEQFF
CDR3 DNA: TGTGCCAGCAGCTTAGCTCTGGGTCCCTACAATGAGCAGTTCTTC

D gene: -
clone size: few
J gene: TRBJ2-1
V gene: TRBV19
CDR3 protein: CASSIGQLIYNEQFF
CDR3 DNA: TGTGCCAGTAGTATAGGACAGTTAATCTACAATGAGCAGTTCTTC

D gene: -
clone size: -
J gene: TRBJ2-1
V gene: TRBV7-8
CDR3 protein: CASSLGTDSSYNEQFF
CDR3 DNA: TGTGCCAGCAGCCTCGGGACTGACAGCTCCTACAATGAGCAGTTCTTC

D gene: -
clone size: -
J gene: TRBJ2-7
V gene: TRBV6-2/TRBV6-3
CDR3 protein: CASSYVDEIEQYF
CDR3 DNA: TGTGCCAGCAGTTACGTGGATGAGATCGAGCAGTACTTC

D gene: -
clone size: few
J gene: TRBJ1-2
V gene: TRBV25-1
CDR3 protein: CASSEYGYGYTF
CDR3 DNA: TGTGCCAGCAGTGAATATGGGTATGGCTACACCTTC

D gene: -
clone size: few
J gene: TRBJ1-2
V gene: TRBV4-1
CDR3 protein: CASSQAGAAYGYTF
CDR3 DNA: TGCGCCAGCAGCCAAGCAGGGGCCGCCTATGGCTACACCTTC

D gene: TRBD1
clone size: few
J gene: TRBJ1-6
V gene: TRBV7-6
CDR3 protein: CASSSGQVGRSPLHF
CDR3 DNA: TGTGCCAGCAGCTCGGGACAGGTTGGTCGTTCACCCCTCCACTTT

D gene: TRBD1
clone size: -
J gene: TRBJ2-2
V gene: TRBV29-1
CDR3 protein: CSVELRDSYTGELFF
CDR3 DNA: TGCAGCGTTGAACTCCGGGACAGTTACACCGGGGAGCTGTTTTTT

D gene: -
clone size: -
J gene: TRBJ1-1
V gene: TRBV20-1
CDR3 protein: CSARKRQLNTEAFF
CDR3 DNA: TGCAGTGCTAGAAAGCGGCAGCTGAACACTGAAGCTTTCTTT

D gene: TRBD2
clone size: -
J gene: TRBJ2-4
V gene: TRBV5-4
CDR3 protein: CASSLDSGGNIQYF
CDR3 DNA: TGTGCCAGCAGCTTAGATAGCGGGGGAAACATTCAGTACTTC

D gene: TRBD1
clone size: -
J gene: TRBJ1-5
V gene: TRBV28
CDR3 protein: CASSPPWTGAYQPQHF
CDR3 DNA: TGTGCCAGCAGTCCACCATGGACAGGGGCTTATCAGCCCCAGCATTTT

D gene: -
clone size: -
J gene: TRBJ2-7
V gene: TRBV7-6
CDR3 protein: CASSPDGGRTLGEQYF
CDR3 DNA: TGTGCCAGCAGCCCTGATGGGGGGCGAACCTTGGGCGAGCAGTACTTC

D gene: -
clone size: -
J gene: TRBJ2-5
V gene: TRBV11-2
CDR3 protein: CASSLVFFGVEETQYF
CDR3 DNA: TGTGCCAGCAGCTTAGTTTTTTTCGGGGTAGAGGAGACCCAGTACTTC

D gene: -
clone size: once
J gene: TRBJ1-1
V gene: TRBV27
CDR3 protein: CASRQRNTEAFF
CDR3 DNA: TGTGCCAGCAGACAGAGAAACACTGAAGCTTTCTTT

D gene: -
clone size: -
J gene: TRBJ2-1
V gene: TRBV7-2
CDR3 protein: CASSFMGNNEQFF
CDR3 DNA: TGTGCCAGCAGCTTTATGGGCAACAATGAGCAGTTCTTC

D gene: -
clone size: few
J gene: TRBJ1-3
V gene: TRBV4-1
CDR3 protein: CASSQSQGYGNTIYF
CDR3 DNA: TGCGCCAGCAGCCAATCTCAGGGGTACGGAAACACCATATATTTT

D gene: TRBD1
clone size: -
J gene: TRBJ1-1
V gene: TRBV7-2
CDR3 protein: CASSSIAGTGGLMPEAFF
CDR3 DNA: TGTGCCAGCAGCTCCATCGCCGGGACAGGGGGCCTGATGCCTGAAGCTTTCTTT